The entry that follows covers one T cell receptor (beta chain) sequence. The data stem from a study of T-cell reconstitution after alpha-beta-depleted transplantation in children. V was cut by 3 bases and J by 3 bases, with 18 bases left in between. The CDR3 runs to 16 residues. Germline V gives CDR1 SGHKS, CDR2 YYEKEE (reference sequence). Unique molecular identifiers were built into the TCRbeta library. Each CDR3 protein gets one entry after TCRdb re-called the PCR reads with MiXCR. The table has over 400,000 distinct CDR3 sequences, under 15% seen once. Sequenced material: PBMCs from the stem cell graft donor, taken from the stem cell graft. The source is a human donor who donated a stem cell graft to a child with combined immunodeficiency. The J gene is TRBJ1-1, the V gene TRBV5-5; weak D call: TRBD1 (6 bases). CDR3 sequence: CASSYPRGNLDTEAFF. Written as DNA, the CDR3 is TGTGCCAGCAGCTATCCCAGGGGTAATCTAGACACTGAAGCTTTCTTT.